This is a list of T cell receptor beta chains from one sample in a study of T cells in Graves' hyperthyroidism and ophthalmopathy. TCRdb reprocessed the multiplex PCR reads via MiXCR and lists one record per CDR3 protein. The data show 490,000 or so distinct CDR3 sequences, 40% to 50% seen once. The source material was peripheral blood or thyroid tissue (not recorded which). The receptors come from an adult woman with Graves' disease, either hyperthyroidism or ophthalmopathy (not recorded which). Each CDR3 is given with its conserved first and last residue.

J gene: TRBJ1-2; V gene: TRBV10-3; CDR3 protein: CAISESQDRTDTF
J gene: TRBJ1-2; V gene: TRBV6-5; CDR3 protein: CASSPLGAGQQNYGYTF
J gene: TRBJ2-5; V gene: TRBV29-1; CDR3 protein: CSVGVRDRAQETQYF
J gene: TRBJ2-7; V gene: TRBV7-2; CDR3 protein: CASSPPGQAYEQYF
J gene: TRBJ1-2; V gene: TRBV12-3/TRBV12-4; CDR3 protein: CASSLAGFGNTF
J gene: TRBJ1-1; V gene: TRBV5-1; CDR3 protein: CASSYRQGSTEAFF
J gene: TRBJ1-3; V gene: TRBV20-1; CDR3 protein: CSARVSGLSEAIYF
J gene: TRBJ2-7; V gene: TRBV7-3; CDR3 protein: CASSTRQGKYSYEQYF
J gene: TRBJ2-2; V gene: TRBV7-9; CDR3 protein: CASLSDTGELFF
J gene: TRBJ1-4; V gene: TRBV6-5; CDR3 protein: CASSYGTVGEKLFF
J gene: TRBJ1-1; V gene: TRBV10-3; CDR3 protein: CAIKGQGDTEAFF
J gene: TRBJ2-5; V gene: TRBV6-2/TRBV6-3; CDR3 protein: CASRYDREETQYF
J gene: TRBJ1-5; V gene: TRBV25-1; CDR3 protein: CASSEGQDDYSNQPQHF
J gene: TRBJ1-3; V gene: TRBV12-3/TRBV12-4; CDR3 protein: CASSLGTGDSGNTIYF
J gene: TRBJ1-4; V gene: TRBV11-2; CDR3 protein: CASSAFQSAVFF
J gene: TRBJ1-1; V gene: TRBV5-1; CDR3 protein: CASSRQGPTNTEAFF
J gene: TRBJ1-4; V gene: TRBV9; CDR3 protein: CASSGGQRNEKLFF
J gene: NA; V gene: TRBV2; CDR3 protein: CASSGGLEQFF
J gene: TRBJ2-5; V gene: TRBV5-1; CDR3 protein: CASSSPNTRETQYF
J gene: TRBJ2-7; V gene: TRBV10-3; CDR3 protein: CASSYSGEGYEQYF
J gene: TRBJ1-5; V gene: TRBV6-1; CDR3 protein: CASSKVGPDHSNQPQHF
J gene: TRBJ2-7; V gene: TRBV10-3; CDR3 protein: CAISPSAPYEQYF
J gene: TRBJ1-1; V gene: TRBV9; CDR3 protein: CASSVDWYGNTEAFF
J gene: TRBJ2-7; V gene: TRBV12-3/TRBV12-4; CDR3 protein: CASNRQGATSEQYF
J gene: TRBJ2-7; V gene: TRBV11-3; CDR3 protein: CASSLTGGLDEQYF
J gene: TRBJ2-7; V gene: TRBV29-1; CDR3 protein: CSVPGWGGSYEQYF
J gene: TRBJ2-2; V gene: TRBV2; CDR3 protein: CASRPGQAVTGELFF
J gene: TRBJ1-1; V gene: TRBV20-1; CDR3 protein: CSARERTGGLDTEAFF
J gene: TRBJ1-6; V gene: TRBV5-6; CDR3 protein: CASSLGGTGYYNSPLHF
J gene: TRBJ1-6; V gene: TRBV10-3; CDR3 protein: CAISEPGGTDLTSPLHF
J gene: TRBJ1-3; V gene: TRBV20-1; CDR3 protein: CSARGWLVAGGNTIYF
J gene: TRBJ2-2; V gene: TRBV9; CDR3 protein: CASSPGLAGGGGELFF
J gene: TRBJ2-7; V gene: TRBV5-1; CDR3 protein: CASSSSSLAATYEQYF
J gene: TRBJ2-7; V gene: TRBV7-2; CDR3 protein: CASSGRVGYEQYF
J gene: TRBJ1-5; V gene: TRBV19; CDR3 protein: CATRTGTGLQPQHF
J gene: TRBJ2-7; V gene: TRBV10-3; CDR3 protein: CASSLRENSYEQYF
J gene: TRBJ2-7; V gene: TRBV29-1; CDR3 protein: CSVGDKSYEQYF
J gene: TRBJ1-1; V gene: TRBV2; CDR3 protein: CASTAGRMNTEAFF
J gene: TRBJ2-3; V gene: TRBV2; CDR3 protein: CASSDRRLAASTDTQYF
J gene: TRBJ2-2; V gene: TRBV7-2; CDR3 protein: CASVPFGSGTFGELFF
J gene: TRBJ1-1; V gene: TRBV14; CDR3 protein: CASSQEGNRAFF
J gene: TRBJ1-3; V gene: TRBV6-5; CDR3 protein: CASRLHRGSFSGNTIYF
J gene: TRBJ1-4; V gene: TRBV29-1; CDR3 protein: CSVAGYEKLFF
J gene: TRBJ1-4; V gene: TRBV20-1; CDR3 protein: CSARDGSLNEKLFF
J gene: TRBJ1-1; V gene: TRBV14; CDR3 protein: CAGSLSPGGLRAFF
J gene: TRBJ2-1; V gene: TRBV7-2; CDR3 protein: CASSLPGTRLTEQFF